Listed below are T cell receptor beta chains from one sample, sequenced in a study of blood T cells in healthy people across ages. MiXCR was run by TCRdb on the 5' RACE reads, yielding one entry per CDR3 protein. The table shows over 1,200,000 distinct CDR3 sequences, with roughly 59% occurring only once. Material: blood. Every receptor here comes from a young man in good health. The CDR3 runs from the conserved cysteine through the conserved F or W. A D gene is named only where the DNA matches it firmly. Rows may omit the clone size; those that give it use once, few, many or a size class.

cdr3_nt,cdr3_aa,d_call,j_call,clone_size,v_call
TGCAGCGTTGAAGATCTTGGCCGGGACAGGGAGTACGAGCAGTACTTC,CSVEDLGRDREYEQYF,TRBD1,TRBJ2-7,-,TRBV29-1
TGTGCCAGCAGCTTAGTGGGCAGCACAGCTTTCTTT,CASSLVGSTAFF,-,TRBJ1-1,-,TRBV7-9
TGTGCCAGCTCTCCCCGGGACAGGGTGAATGAGCAGTTCTTC,CASSPRDRVNEQFF,TRBD1,TRBJ2-1,few,TRBV18
TGTGCCACCAGCGGCGGGCGGGAGACAGATACGCAGTATTTT,CATSGGRETDTQYF,TRBD2,TRBJ2-3,few,TRBV15
TGTGCCGCAGCGAACACTGAAGCTTTCTTT,CAAANTEAFF,-,TRBJ1-1,-,TRBV5-5
TGCGCCAGCAGCCCCTGGGACAGGGCCTATGGCTACACCTTC,CASSPWDRAYGYTF,TRBD1,TRBJ1-2,-,TRBV4-1
TGCGCCAGCAGCCTTAGCGGGGGGGCCGGAGAGCAGTTCTTC,CASSLSGGAGEQFF,TRBD2,TRBJ2-1,few,TRBV4-1
TGTGCCAGCAGCCAAGGGTTAAACACCATATATTTT,CASSQGLNTIYF,-,TRBJ1-3,-,TRBV14
TGCGCCAGCAGCCAAGGGTACGGGGGCCTAATATCCACAGATACGCAGTATTTT,CASSQGYGGLISTDTQYF,-,TRBJ2-3,-,TRBV4-1
TGTGCCAGCAGTTACGTTCCGGGACAGGGGAGTACCTCCTACGAGCAGTACTTC,CASSYVPGQGSTSYEQYF,TRBD1,TRBJ2-7,-,TRBV6-2/TRBV6-3
TGTGCCAGCAGCCCACTGGGCTCTGGAAACACCATATATTTT,CASSPLGSGNTIYF,-,TRBJ1-3,-,TRBV13
TGCAGCGTTGATTCAGGCTACAGCTCCTACAATGAGCAGTACTTC,CSVDSGYSSYNEQYF,-,TRBJ2-7,-,TRBV29-1
TGTGCCAGCAGACCAGACCAAGCTGGGGCCAACGTCCTGACTTTC,CASRPDQAGANVLTF,-,TRBJ2-6,-,TRBV12-3/TRBV12-4
TGTGCCAGCAGCCAGGACAGGGGGAAGCTCTATGGCTACACCTTC,CASSQDRGKLYGYTF,TRBD1,TRBJ1-2,-,TRBV4-2
TGTGCCAGCATCAACCCCGGGGGCTCCACAGATGCGCAGTATTTT,CASINPGGSTDAQYF,-,TRBJ2-3,-,TRBV6-2/TRBV6-3
TGTGCCAGCAGCCAAGAGGCCTCAACCTACGAGCAGTACTTC,CASSQEASTYEQYF,-,TRBJ2-7,-,TRBV4-2
TGCGCCAGCAGCCAATTCGTCGGGGGGCCGTCGTACAATGAGCAGTTCTTC,CASSQFVGGPSYNEQFF,-,TRBJ2-1,few,TRBV4-3
TGCGCCAGCAGTTCTCGACAGGGTTGGCGTGAGCAGTACTTC,CASSSRQGWREQYF,TRBD1,TRBJ2-7,-,TRBV5-1
TGTGCCAGCCACAGGGGACGGACAGATACGCAGTATTTT,CASHRGRTDTQYF,TRBD1,TRBJ2-3,-,TRBV6-5
TGTGCCACCAGCAGAGATGCGGGGTTCTCCTACGAGCAGTACTTC,CATSRDAGFSYEQYF,-,TRBJ2-7,-,TRBV15
TGCAGCGTTAGGGTGTTTTCTGGGACAGGGAACTACGAGCAGTACTTC,CSVRVFSGTGNYEQYF,TRBD1,TRBJ2-7,few,TRBV29-1
TGTGCCAGCAGTCTTCGGGACAGCGGGGAGTACTTC,CASSLRDSGEYF,-,TRBJ2-7,-,TRBV27
TGCGCCAGCAGCAACGGGGAGTCTGGGGCCAATGTCCTGACTTTC,CASSNGESGANVLTF,-,TRBJ2-6,once,TRBV5-1
TGCGCCAGCAGCGTCAGGACAGGGGGCGCTGGGGCCAACGTCCTGACTTTC,CASSVRTGGAGANVLTF,TRBD1,TRBJ2-6,-,TRBV5-1
TGTGCCATCGGGGGGAAGGACAGGGACGGCTATGGCTACACCTTC,CAIGGKDRDGYGYTF,TRBD1,TRBJ1-2,-,TRBV10-3
TGCGCCAGCAGTGTTTCGGGACAGTTATCCTATGGCTACACCTTC,CASSVSGQLSYGYTF,TRBD1,TRBJ1-2,-,TRBV10-2
TGTGCCAGCAGCCCCGCAGGGTTCTATGGCTACACCTTC,CASSPAGFYGYTF,-,TRBJ1-2,few,TRBV28
TGTGCCAGCAGCCAAGGGCCCCTCCTCTCAACTAATGAAAAACTGTTTTTT,CASSQGPLLSTNEKLFF,-,TRBJ1-4,-,TRBV3-1
TGCGCCAGCAGCGAGGACTACTTCAAGAGGACCCAGTACTTC,CASSEDYFKRTQYF,-,TRBJ2-5,-,TRBV5-1
TGTGCCAGCAGTGAAGGGGCAGGGTACACTGAAGCTTTCTTT,CASSEGAGYTEAFF,-,TRBJ1-1,-,TRBV6-1
TGCGCCAGCAGCTTGGCCCAAGTCCCTGGAAACACCATATATTTT,CASSLAQVPGNTIYF,-,TRBJ1-3,-,TRBV5-1
TGTGCCAGCAGCTTATCGGCGGTAGGGGGTGAAGCTTTCTTT,CASSLSAVGGEAFF,-,TRBJ1-1,-,TRBV7-9
TGTGCCAGCAGCTTAGTGGGGGCAGGCCAGCCCCAGCATTTT,CASSLVGAGQPQHF,-,TRBJ1-5,-,TRBV7-2
TGCAGCGTTGTTAATTTCGGGGAAGGTGAAAAACTGTTTTTT,CSVVNFGEGEKLFF,-,TRBJ1-4,-,TRBV29-1
TGTGCCAGCAGTTTTTGGGACTATGAAGCTTTCTTT,CASSFWDYEAFF,-,TRBJ1-1,-,TRBV12-3/TRBV12-4
TGTGCCAGCAGCTTGGATCCCGGACGAACGATTTCCTACGAGCAGTACTTC,CASSLDPGRTISYEQYF,-,TRBJ2-7,few,TRBV5-8
TGTGCCAGCAGTATTCGCCAGGTGAGCACTGAAGCTTTCTTT,CASSIRQVSTEAFF,-,TRBJ1-1,-,TRBV28
TGTGCCAGCAGGGCCGGACAGGGTTATGGCTACACCTTC,CASRAGQGYGYTF,TRBD1,TRBJ1-2,-,TRBV6-1
TGTGCCAGCAGTGCCGGGACTTCCCCCTACGAGCAGTACTTC,CASSAGTSPYEQYF,-,TRBJ2-7,few,TRBV6-2/TRBV6-3
TGTGCCAGCAGCGCTTGGTCCCCAGAGGGCGAAAAACTGTTTTTT,CASSAWSPEGEKLFF,-,TRBJ1-4,-,TRBV13
TGCGCCAGCAGCCACCCGGGACTAAACTACAATGAGCAGTTCTTC,CASSHPGLNYNEQFF,TRBD2,TRBJ2-1,many,TRBV5-1
TGTGCCATCAGTGAGTCGATGGGCGGGAGTGTTACCTACAATGAGCAGTTCTTC,CAISESMGGSVTYNEQFF,TRBD2,TRBJ2-1,-,TRBV10-3
TGCAGTGCGGGGACAGCAAACGGATACGAGCAGTACTTC,CSAGTANGYEQYF,TRBD1,TRBJ2-7,-,TRBV20-1
TGCAGTCTTCTTGGGGACGGAGAGACCCAGTACTTC,CSLLGDGETQYF,-,TRBJ2-5,-,TRBV29-1
TGCGCCAGCAGCTTGGGTGTGATTGGAGAGACCCAGTACTTC,CASSLGVIGETQYF,-,TRBJ2-5,-,TRBV5-1
TGTGCCAGCAGTTTCTCTAACAATGAGCAGTTCTTC,CASSFSNNEQFF,-,TRBJ2-1,few,TRBV12-3/TRBV12-4
TGTGCCAGCAGCTTTGACTCCGGGGGACACTATGGCTACACCTTC,CASSFDSGGHYGYTF,-,TRBJ1-2,-,TRBV11-1
TGTGCCAGCAGTAATAAACTTGGACTAGGGACAGATACGCAGTATTTT,CASSNKLGLGTDTQYF,TRBD2,TRBJ2-3,-,TRBV12-3/TRBV12-4
TGCGCCAGCAGCCAGCCGACAGGAGACCGCGAAAAACTGTTTTTT,CASSQPTGDREKLFF,-,TRBJ1-4,-,TRBV4-1
TGCGCCAGCAGCCCCGAAGGGGGGGCCTACAATGAGCAGTTCTTC,CASSPEGGAYNEQFF,-,TRBJ2-1,-,TRBV4-1
TGCAGCGTTGAAGATCCCCCTTCTAGCGGGTCTTACAATGAGCAGTTCTTC,CSVEDPPSSGSYNEQFF,TRBD2,TRBJ2-1,-,TRBV29-1
TGTGCCAGCAGCCCGGTTACACGTGAAAAACTGTTTTTT,CASSPVTREKLFF,-,TRBJ1-4,-,TRBV12-3/TRBV12-4
TGCGCCAGCAGCTCCCCGACAGGGCTTAGCTCCTACGAGCAGTACTTC,CASSSPTGLSSYEQYF,TRBD1,TRBJ2-7,few,TRBV5-1
TGTGCCAGCAGTTACGGGGTTGGGGCGGTGAGGAACTTGGACACTGAAGCTTTCTTT,CASSYGVGAVRNLDTEAFF,-,TRBJ1-1,-,TRBV6-5
TGTGCCACCAGTGACGGCGGGAGAGAGACCCAGTACTTC,CATSDGGRETQYF,TRBD2,TRBJ2-5,-,TRBV24-1
TGCAGCGTGCTCTCGGGACAGTCGGCTTTCTTT,CSVLSGQSAFF,TRBD1,TRBJ1-1,-,TRBV29-1
TGTGCCAGCAGCTTTGCAGGGGCCCTCTCCTACAATGAGCAGTTCTTC,CASSFAGALSYNEQFF,-,TRBJ2-1,-,TRBV5-6